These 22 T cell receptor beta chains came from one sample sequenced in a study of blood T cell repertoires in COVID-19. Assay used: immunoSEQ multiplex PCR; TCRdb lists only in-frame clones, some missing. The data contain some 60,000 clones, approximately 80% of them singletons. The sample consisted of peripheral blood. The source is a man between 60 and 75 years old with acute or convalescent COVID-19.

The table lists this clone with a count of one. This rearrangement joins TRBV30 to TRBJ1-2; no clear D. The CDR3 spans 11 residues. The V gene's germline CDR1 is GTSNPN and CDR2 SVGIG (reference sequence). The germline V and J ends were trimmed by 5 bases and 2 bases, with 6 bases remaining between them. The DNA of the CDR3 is TGTGCCTGGGACGGGAACTATGGCTACACCTTC. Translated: CAWDGNYGYTF.

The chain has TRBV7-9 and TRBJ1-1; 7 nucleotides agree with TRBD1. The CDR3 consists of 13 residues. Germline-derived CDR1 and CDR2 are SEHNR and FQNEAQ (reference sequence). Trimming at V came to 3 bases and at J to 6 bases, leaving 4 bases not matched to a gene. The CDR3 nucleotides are TGTGCCAGCAGCTTGACAGGGTTCCCTGAAGCTTTCTTT. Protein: CASSLTGFPEAFF.

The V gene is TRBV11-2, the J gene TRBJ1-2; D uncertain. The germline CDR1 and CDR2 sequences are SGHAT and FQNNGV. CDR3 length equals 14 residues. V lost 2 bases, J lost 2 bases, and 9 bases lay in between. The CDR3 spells CASSLYSGNYGYTF. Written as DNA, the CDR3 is TGTGCCAGCAGCTTATATTCAGGAAACTATGGCTACACCTTC.

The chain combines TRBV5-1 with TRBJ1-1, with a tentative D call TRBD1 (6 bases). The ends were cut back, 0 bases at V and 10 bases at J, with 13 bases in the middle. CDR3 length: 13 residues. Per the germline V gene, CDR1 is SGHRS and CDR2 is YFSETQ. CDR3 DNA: TGCGCCAGCAGCTTGGAAGGGGGAAGAAGAGCTTTCTTT. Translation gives CASSLEGGRRAFF.

The CDR3 spells CASSEAGAGGKETQYF. CDR3 nucleotide sequence: TGTGCCAGCAGTGAAGCTGGGGCGGGGGGGAAAGAGACCCAGTACTTC. The chain is built from TRBV6-1 and TRBJ2-5, with TRBD2 matching 9 bases. The CDR3 spans 16 residues. V lost 0 bases and J lost 3; bases outside the gene matches: 5. Germline V lookup: CDR1 MNHNS, CDR2 SASEGT.

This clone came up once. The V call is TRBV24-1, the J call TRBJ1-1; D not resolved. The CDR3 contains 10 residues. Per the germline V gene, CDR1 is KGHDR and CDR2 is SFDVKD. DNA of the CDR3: TGTTTACAATCCCACACTGAAGCTTTCTTT. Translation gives CLQSHTEAFF.

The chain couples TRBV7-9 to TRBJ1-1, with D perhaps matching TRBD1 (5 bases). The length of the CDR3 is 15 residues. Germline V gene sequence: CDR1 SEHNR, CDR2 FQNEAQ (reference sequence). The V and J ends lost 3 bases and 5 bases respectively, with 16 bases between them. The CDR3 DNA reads TGTGCCAGCAGCTTTGGGGCCTCCGGGAGGACTGAAGCTTTCTTT. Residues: CASSFGASGRTEAFF.

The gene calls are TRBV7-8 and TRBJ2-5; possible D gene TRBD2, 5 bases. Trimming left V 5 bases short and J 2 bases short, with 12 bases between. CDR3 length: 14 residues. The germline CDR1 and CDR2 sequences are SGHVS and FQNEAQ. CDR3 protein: CASSARPGQETQYF. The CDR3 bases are TGTGCCAGCAGCGCCCGCCCGGGGCAAGAGACCCAGTACTTC.

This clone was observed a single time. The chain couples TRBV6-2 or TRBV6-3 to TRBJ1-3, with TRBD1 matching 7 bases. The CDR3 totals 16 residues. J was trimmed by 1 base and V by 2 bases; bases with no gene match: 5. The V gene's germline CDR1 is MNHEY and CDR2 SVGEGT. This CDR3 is CASSYTSGQSGNTIYF. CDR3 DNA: TGTGCCAGCAGTTACACCTCGGGACAGTCTGGAAACACCATATATTTT.

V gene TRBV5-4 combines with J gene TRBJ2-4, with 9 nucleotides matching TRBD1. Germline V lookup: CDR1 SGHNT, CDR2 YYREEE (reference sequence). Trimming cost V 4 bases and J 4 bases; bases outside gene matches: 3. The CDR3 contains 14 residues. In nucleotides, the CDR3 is TGTGCCAGCAGCATAGGGACAGGGAAAAACATTCAGTACTTC. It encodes CASSIGTGKNIQYF.

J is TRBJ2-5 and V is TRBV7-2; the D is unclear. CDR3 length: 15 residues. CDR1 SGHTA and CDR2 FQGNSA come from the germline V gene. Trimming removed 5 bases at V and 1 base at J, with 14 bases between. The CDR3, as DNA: TGTGCCAGCAGCCCCCGTGGGTCAGGCCAAGAGACCCAGTACTTC. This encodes CASSPRGSGQETQYF.

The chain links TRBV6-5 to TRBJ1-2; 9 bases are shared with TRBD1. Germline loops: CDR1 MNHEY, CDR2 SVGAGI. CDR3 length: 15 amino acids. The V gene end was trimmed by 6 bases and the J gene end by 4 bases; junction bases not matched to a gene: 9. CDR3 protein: CASRAYRTGAYGYTF. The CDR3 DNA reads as TGTGCCAGCAGAGCGTATAGGACAGGGGCCTATGGCTACACCTTC.

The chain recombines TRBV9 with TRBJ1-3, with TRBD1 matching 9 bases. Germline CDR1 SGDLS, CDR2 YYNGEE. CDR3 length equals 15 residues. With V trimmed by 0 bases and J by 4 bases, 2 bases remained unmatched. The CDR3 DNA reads TGTGCCAGCAGCGTAGAAGGGACAGGGGGAAACACCATATATTTT. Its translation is CASSVEGTGGNTIYF. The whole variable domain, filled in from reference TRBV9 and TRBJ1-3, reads DSGVTQTPKHLITATGQRVTLRCSPRSGDLSVYWYQQSLDQGLQFLIQYYNGEERAKGNILERFSAQQFPDLHSELNLSSLELGDSALYFCASSVEGTGGNTIYFGEGSWLTVV.

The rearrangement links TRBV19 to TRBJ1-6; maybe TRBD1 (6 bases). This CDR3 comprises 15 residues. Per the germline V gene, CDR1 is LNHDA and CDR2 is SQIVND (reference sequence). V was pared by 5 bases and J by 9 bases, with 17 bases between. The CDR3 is CASSPEDRTISPLHF. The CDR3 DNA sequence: TGTGCCAGTAGTCCTGAAGACAGGACGATTTCACCCCTCCACTTT.

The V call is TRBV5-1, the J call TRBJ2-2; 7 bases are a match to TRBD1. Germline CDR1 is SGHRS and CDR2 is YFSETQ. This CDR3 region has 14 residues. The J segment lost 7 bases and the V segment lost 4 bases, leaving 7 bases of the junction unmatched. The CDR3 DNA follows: TGCGCCAGCAGCCGTCGTGCAGGGGGCGGGGAGCTGTTTTTT. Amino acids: CASSRRAGGGELFF.

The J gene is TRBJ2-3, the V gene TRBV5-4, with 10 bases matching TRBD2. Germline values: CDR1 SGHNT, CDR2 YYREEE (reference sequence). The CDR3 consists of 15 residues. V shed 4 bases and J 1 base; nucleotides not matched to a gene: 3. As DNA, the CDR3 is TGTGCCAGCAGCCTCGGACTAGCGGGCACAGATACGCAGTATTTT. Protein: CASSLGLAGTDTQYF.

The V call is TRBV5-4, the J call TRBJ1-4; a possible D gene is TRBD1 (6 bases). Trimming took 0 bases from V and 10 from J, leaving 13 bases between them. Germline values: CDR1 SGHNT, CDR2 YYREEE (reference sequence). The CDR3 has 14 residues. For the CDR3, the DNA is TGTGCCAGCAGCTTGGCCAGGGGATCGGGAAAACTGTTTTTT. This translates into CASSLARGSGKLFF. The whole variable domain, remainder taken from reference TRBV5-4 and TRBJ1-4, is ETGVTQSPTHLIKTRGQQVTLRCSSQSGHNTVSWYQQALGQGPQFIFQYYREEENGRGNFPPRFSGLQFPNYSSELNVNALELDDSALYLCASSLARGSGKLFFGSGTQLSVL.

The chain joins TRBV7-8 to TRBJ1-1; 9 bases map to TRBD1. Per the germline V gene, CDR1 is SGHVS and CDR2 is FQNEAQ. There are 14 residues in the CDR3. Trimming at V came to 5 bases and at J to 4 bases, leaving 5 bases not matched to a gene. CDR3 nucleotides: TGTGCCAGCAGCCAGGACAGGGGCCCCACTGAAGCTTTCTTT. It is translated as CASSQDRGPTEAFF.

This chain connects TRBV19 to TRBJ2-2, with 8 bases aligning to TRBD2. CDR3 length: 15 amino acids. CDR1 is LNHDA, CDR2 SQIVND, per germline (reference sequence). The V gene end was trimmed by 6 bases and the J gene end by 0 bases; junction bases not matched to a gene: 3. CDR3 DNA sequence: TGTGCCAGTAGCCGAGCGGGGGCGAACACCGGGGAGCTGTTTTTT. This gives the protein CASSRAGANTGELFF.

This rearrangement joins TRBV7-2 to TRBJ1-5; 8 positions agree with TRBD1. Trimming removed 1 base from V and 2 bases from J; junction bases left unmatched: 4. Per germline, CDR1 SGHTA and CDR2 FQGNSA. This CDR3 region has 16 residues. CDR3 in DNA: TGTGCCAGCAGCTTAGGGACAGGGCTGCGCAATCAGCCCCAGCATTTT. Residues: CASSLGTGLRNQPQHF.

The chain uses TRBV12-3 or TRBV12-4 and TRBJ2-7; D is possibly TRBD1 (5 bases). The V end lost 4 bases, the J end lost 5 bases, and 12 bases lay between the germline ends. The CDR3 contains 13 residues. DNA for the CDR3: TGTGCCAGCAGTTCTCCAGGGTACGACGAGCAGTACTTC. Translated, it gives CASSSPGYDEQYF.

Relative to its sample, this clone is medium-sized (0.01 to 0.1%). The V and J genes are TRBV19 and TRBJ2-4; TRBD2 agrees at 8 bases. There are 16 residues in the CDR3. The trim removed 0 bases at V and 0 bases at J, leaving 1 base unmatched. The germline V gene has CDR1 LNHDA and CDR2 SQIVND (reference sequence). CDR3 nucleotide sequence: TGTGCCAGTAGTATAGATAGCGGGGTAGCCAAAAACATTCAGTACTTC. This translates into CASSIDSGVAKNIQYF.